Presented here are 32 T cell receptor beta chains from one specimen sequenced in a study of OX40 agonist ivuxolimab in advanced cancers. Sequencing used immunoSEQ multiplex PCR; TCRdb keeps in-frame clones, though not all of them. The sample lists tens of thousands of clones; roughly nine tenths were seen once. The material sequenced was CD4+ or CD8+ T cells sorted from blood, taken in a trial of the OX40 agonist ivuxolimab. The receptors were sampled from an adult with an advanced solid tumor such as melanoma, head and neck, liver or kidney cancer.

This chain connects TRBV2 to TRBJ2-7; no definite D call. The V gene's germline CDR1 is SNHLY and CDR2 FYNNEI. V gave up 0 bases and J gave up 3 bases, with 9 bases separating them. The CDR3 contains 14 residues. CDR3 amino acids: CASSEALLSYEQYV. In DNA, the CDR3 is TGTGCCAGCAGTGAAGCGCTACTCAGCTACGAGCAGTACGTC.

The gene calls are TRBV4-3 and TRBJ2-3; D uncertain. Per germline, CDR1 LGHNA and CDR2 YSLEER. The CDR3 covers 16 residues. The germline V and J ends were trimmed by 3 bases and 0 bases, with 13 bases remaining between them. The CDR3 sequence is CASSQLHASSTDTQYF. CDR3 in DNA: TGCGCCAGCAGCCAGCTCCACGCGTCTAGCACAGATACGCAGTATTTT.

V usage is TRBV28 and J usage is TRBJ2-1; 7 bases fit TRBD1. The CDR3 consists of 14 residues. Trimming took 8 bases from V and 0 from J; bases not matched to a gene: 4. From germline, CDR1 is MDHEN and CDR2 SYDVKM. The CDR3 DNA sequence: TGTGCCAGCGTGACAGGGAGCTCCTACAATGAGCAGTTCTTC. Amino acid sequence: CASVTGSSYNEQFF.

The V call is TRBV28, the J call TRBJ2-3; TRBD1 aligns across 9 bases. This CDR3 spans 17 amino acids. Trimming removed 5 bases from V and 3 bases from J; junction bases left unmatched: 12. Germline CDR1 reads MDHEN; CDR2 reads SYDVKM. CDR3 sequence reads: CASSPLRDRVSTDTQYF. Here the CDR3 DNA reads TGTGCCAGCAGTCCCCTCCGGGACAGGGTATCGACAGATACGCAGTATTTT.

This chain connects TRBV5-4 to TRBJ2-5; D unclear. The J call may be in error: the DNA end matches TRBJ2-7 better. There are 13 residues in the CDR3. The germline V gene encodes CDR1 SGHNT and CDR2 YYREEE (reference sequence). The CDR3 nucleotides are TGTGCCAGCAGCTTGGGGCAGGTTGGCGAGCAGTACTTC. Amino acids: CASSLGQVGEQYF.

The genes are TRBV11-2 and TRBJ2-2; D remains ambiguous. Trimming stripped 6 bases from V and 2 bases from J, with 4 bases between. This CDR3 spans 12 amino acids. The V gene's germline CDR1 is SGHAT and CDR2 FQNNGV. CDR3 protein: CASSLNTGELFF. The CDR3 DNA is TGTGCCAGCAGTCTAAACACCGGGGAGCTGTTTTTT.

The chain employs TRBV9 and TRBJ1-1, with a tentative D call TRBD1 (5 bases). Between the trimmed V and J ends, which lost 3 bases and 1 base, there was a span of 13 bases. Germline V lookup: CDR1 SGDLS, CDR2 YYNGEE. The CDR3 is 15 amino acids. The DNA of the CDR3 is TGTGCCAGCAGCGCTCATGGACAAGAGAACACTGAAGCTTTCTTT. Encoded protein: CASSAHGQENTEAFF.

In this sample, this clone turned up once. The gene calls are TRBV27 and TRBJ1-5, with D hard to call. The germline CDR1 and CDR2 sequences are MNHEY and SMNVEV (reference sequence). The CDR3 is 18 amino acids. The ends were cut back, 6 bases at V and 0 bases at J, with 21 bases in the middle. The CDR3 protein is CASSPLILGSNSNQPQHF. CDR3 nucleotide sequence: TGTGCCAGCAGCCCCCTAATTCTGGGCTCGAATAGCAATCAGCCCCAGCATTTT.

The chain joins TRBV28 to TRBJ2-3, with 9 bases fitting TRBD2. The V and J ends lost 6 bases and 2 bases, in that order; junction bases with no gene match: 9. This CDR3 is 16 amino acids long. Per the germline V gene, CDR1 is MDHEN and CDR2 is SYDVKM. The CDR3 bases are TGTGCCAGCAGCCTATGGGCGGGAGGGAACACAGATACGCAGTATTTT. This sequence encodes CASSLWAGGNTDTQYF.

V is TRBV2 and J is TRBJ1-1, with D perhaps TRBD1 (6 bases). Germline assignment: CDR1 SNHLY and CDR2 FYNNEI. The CDR3 totals 16 residues. V lost 6 bases and J 0 bases, leaving 17 bases between the germline ends. CDR3 in DNA: TGTGCCAGCAGCGCCACCGGGACACAAATGAACACTGAAGCTTTCTTT. Translation gives CASSATGTQMNTEAFF.

The CDR3 DNA follows: TGTGCCAGCAGCTTAGCGCTGGGGGTGGCTGAAGCTTTCTTT. Translating gives CASSLALGVAEAFF. V and J are TRBV7-9 and TRBJ1-1; TRBD1 might be the D (5 bases). The CDR3 has 14 residues. Germline CDR1 and CDR2: SEHNR and FQNEAQ (reference sequence). The germline V and J ends were trimmed by 0 bases and 6 bases, with 11 bases remaining between them.

Notes on this clone: An end of the junction differs from the germline gene, which may be a read error. This chain joins TRBV13 and TRBJ2-7, with TRBD2 matching over 9 bases. The CDR3 loop spans 15 amino acids. Germline V gene data show CDR1 as PRHDT and CDR2 as FYEKMQ (reference sequence). CDR3 DNA sequence: TGTGCCAGCAGCCTAGGACTAGCGAGGACCTACGAGCAGTACTTC. Its protein is CASSLGLARTYEQYF.

This chain connects TRBV5-1 to TRBJ2-1; 10 bases align to TRBD2. V lost 0 bases and J lost 8; bases outside the gene matches: 5. Per germline, CDR1 SGHRS and CDR2 YFSETQ. The CDR3 covers 15 residues. CDR3 loop: CASSLAASGSDEQFF. For the CDR3, the DNA is TGCGCCAGCAGCTTGGCGGCTAGCGGGAGCGATGAGCAGTTCTTC.

As DNA, the CDR3 is TGTGCCAGCAGTAGACAGGGGCTATATGGCTACACCTTC. Protein: CASSRQGLYGYTF. V is TRBV28 and J is TRBJ1-2, with 8 nucleotides matching TRBD1. V dropped 5 bases and J dropped 5; count of bases not matched to a gene: 4. CDR1 and CDR2 from the germline V gene are MDHEN and SYDVKM. The CDR3 extends over 13 amino acids.

The V call is TRBV11-2, the J call TRBJ2-7; D gene ambiguous. CDR3 size: 13 residues. Germline V gene lookup returns CDR1 SGHAT and CDR2 FQNNGV. V was shortened by 10 bases and J by 5 bases, with 18 bases between the two germline ends. CDR3 protein: CATNDWSRDEQYF. The CDR3 region has the DNA TGTGCCACGAACGACTGGAGTCGCGACGAGCAGTACTTC.

The chain recombines TRBV9 with TRBJ2-3, with 8 bases that match TRBD2. Trimming removed 0 bases from V and 4 bases from J; junction bases left unmatched: 4. This CDR3 has 15 residues. Germline V lookup: CDR1 SGDLS, CDR2 YYNGEE. The CDR3 DNA sequence: TGTGCCAGCAGCGTAGCGGGAGGGGCAGCAGATACGCAGTATTTT. It specifies CASSVAGGAADTQYF.

This sequence joins TRBV7-8 and TRBJ1-5; tentatively, D is TRBD1 (5 bases). CDR3 size: 14 residues. Trimming left V 2 bases short and J 6 bases short, with 11 bases between. Germline V lookup: CDR1 SGHVS, CDR2 FQNEAQ. CDR3 amino acids: CASSLSRVTQPQHF. In nucleotides, the CDR3 is TGTGCCAGCAGCTTAAGCAGGGTAACTCAGCCCCAGCATTTT. The complete variable domain, with remaining parts taken from reference TRBV7-8 and TRBJ1-5, reads GAGVSQSPRYKVAKRGQDVALRCDPISGHVSLFWYQQALGQGPEFLTYFQNEAQLDKSGLPSDRFFAERPEGSVSTLKIQRTQQEDSAVYLCASSLSRVTQPQHFGDGTRLSIL.

The J gene is TRBJ2-2, the V gene TRBV10-3; TRBD1 matches 11 bases. Germline-derived CDR1 and CDR2 are ENHRY and SYGVKD. The CDR3 extends over 17 amino acids. J was trimmed by 4 bases and V by 0 bases; bases with no gene match: 4. The CDR3 nucleotides are TGTGCCATCAGTGAGTCGGACAGGGGGCAGGCCACCGGGGAGCTGTTTTTT. Translation gives CAISESDRGQATGELFF.

This clone appeared once. The chain links TRBV2 to TRBJ2-3; possibly TRBD1 for D (6 bases). Germline V lookup: CDR1 SNHLY, CDR2 FYNNEI. Trimming stripped 2 bases from V and 3 bases from J, with 15 bases between. There are 16 residues in the CDR3. CDR3 sequence: CASSEPGQLITDTQYF. DNA of the CDR3: TGTGCCAGCAGTGAACCAGGACAGCTTATAACAGATACGCAGTATTTT.

The CDR3 bases are TGTGCCAGCAGGGTAGGGACGGGGGGTGGAGAGACCCAGTACTTC. Encoded protein: CASRVGTGGGETQYF. The V call is TRBV2, the J call TRBJ2-5; 7 bases line up with TRBD2. This CDR3 has 15 amino acids. Germline loops: CDR1 SNHLY, CDR2 FYNNEI. V lost 6 bases, J lost 4 bases, and 11 bases stayed unmatched.

Only a few counts were recorded for this clone. Germline is not matched at one junction end, which may reflect a read error. The chain couples TRBV9 to TRBJ2-1, with TRBD2 as a possible D gene (6 bases). The CDR3 covers 15 residues. Per the germline V gene, CDR1 is SGDLS and CDR2 is YYNGEE. CDR3 in DNA: TGTGCCAGCAGCGTCGGGACTTCCTCCCAAAATGATCAGTTCTTC. It yields the protein CASSVGTSSQNDQFF.

This chain links TRBV7-9 with TRBJ2-2; 7 nucleotides line up with TRBD2. The CDR3 is made up of 16 amino acids. Looked up from germline, CDR1 is SEHNR and CDR2 is FQNEAQ (reference sequence). V trimming: 2 bases; J trimming: 3 bases; junction bases outside the gene matches: 6. CDR3 DNA sequence: TGTGCCAGCAGCTTACTATCTAGCGGATACACCGGGGAGCTGTTTTTT. The encoded protein is CASSLLSSGYTGELFF.

The chain couples TRBV4-1 to TRBJ2-7; D gene uncertain. CDR3 length equals 16 residues. V lost 1 base, J lost 1 base, and 14 bases lay in between. The germline V gene has CDR1 MGHRA and CDR2 YSYEKL. Here the CDR3 reads CASSQGLYGVSYEQYF. The CDR3 DNA is TGCGCCAGCAGCCAAGGTCTTTATGGGGTGTCCTACGAGCAGTACTTC.

This chain uses TRBV19 with TRBJ2-1; TRBD1 matches 7 bases. This CDR3 is 15 amino acids long. Losses at the gene ends were 3 bases for V and 6 bases for J; bases not matched to a gene: 8. CDR1 and CDR2 (germline): LNHDA, SQIVND (reference sequence). The CDR3 spells CASSMGTVGGNEQFF. As DNA, the CDR3 is TGTGCCAGTAGTATGGGGACAGTGGGCGGCAATGAGCAGTTCTTC.

The V call is TRBV7-6, the J call TRBJ2-1; D possibly corresponds to TRBD2 (5 bases). Looked up from germline, CDR1 is SGHVS and CDR2 is FNYEAQ. With 5 bases removed from V and 5 bases from J, the gap between germline ends came to 13 bases. There are 14 residues in the CDR3. For the CDR3, the DNA is TGTGCCAGCAGCCGGGGAGCTGCCAACAATGAGCAGTTCTTC. Its translation is CASSRGAANNEQFF.

V and J are TRBV9 and TRBJ2-1, with 7 bases identical to TRBD2. This CDR3 region has 12 residues. With V trimmed by 0 bases and J by 10 bases, 1 base remained unmatched. Germline assignment: CDR1 SGDLS and CDR2 YYNGEE. As DNA, the CDR3 is TGTGCCAGCAGCGTAGGGGACTACGAGCAGTTCTTC. As protein: CASSVGDYEQFF.

This chain connects TRBV7-9 to TRBJ2-7; 7 nucleotides agree with TRBD2. The V segment lost 5 bases and the J segment 0 bases; nucleotides outside the gene matches: 4. The germline V gene encodes CDR1 SEHNR and CDR2 FQNEAQ (reference sequence). This CDR3 region has 14 residues. The CDR3 loop reads CASSRAGSSYEQYV. The CDR3, as DNA: TGTGCCAGCAGCAGAGCGGGAAGCTCCTACGAGCAGTACGTC.

V and J are TRBV19 and TRBJ2-3; D ambiguous. From germline, CDR1 is LNHDA and CDR2 SQIVND (reference sequence). V lost 4 bases to trimming and J lost 0 bases, with 17 bases between them. The length of the CDR3 is 17 residues. DNA of the CDR3: TGTGCCAGTAGTACCGTCGTGAGGTCTGCTAGCACAGATACGCAGTATTTT. Amino acids: CASSTVVRSASTDTQYF.

The chain couples TRBV9 to TRBJ1-5; TRBD1 matches 9 bases. Germline V gene lookup returns CDR1 SGDLS and CDR2 YYNGEE. The V gene end was trimmed by 4 bases and the J gene end by 1 base; junction bases not matched to a gene: 9. This CDR3 has 17 amino acids. This CDR3 is CASSPGTGQFSNQPQHF. The CDR3 region has the DNA TGTGCCAGCAGCCCTGGGACAGGGCAGTTCAGCAATCAGCCCCAGCATTTT.

As concerns this clone: Different DNA sequences within this sample yield the same CDR3. The chain combines TRBV4-1 with TRBJ2-1, with D possibly being TRBD1 (5 bases). V dropped 1 base and J dropped 3 bases, with 10 bases sitting between them. CDR1 and CDR2 from the germline V gene are MGHRA and YSYEKL. CDR3 length equals 15 residues. The CDR3 nucleotides are TGCGCCAGCAGCCAAGCCCTAGGGGACTACAATGAGCAGTTCTTC. This sequence encodes CASSQALGDYNEQFF.

This sequence joins TRBV30 and TRBJ2-3; 10 bases agree with TRBD2. CDR1 is GTSNPN, CDR2 SVGIG, per germline (reference sequence). The CDR3 loop spans 15 amino acids. Trimming at V came to 7 bases and at J to 2 bases, leaving 9 bases not matched to a gene. CDR3 bases: TGTGCCTCCTCCCGGACTAGCGGTTTCACAGATACGCAGTATTTT. This gives the protein CASSRTSGFTDTQYF.

This chain connects TRBV11-1 to TRBJ2-2, with 8 bases lining up with TRBD2. The CDR3 extends over 16 amino acids. J gave up 7 bases and V 5 bases, and 12 bases lay outside the gene matches. Germline V gives CDR1 SGHAT, CDR2 FQDESV (reference sequence). The CDR3 bases are TGTGCCAGCAGCGGAGCGGGAGACATAGGGATCGGGGAGCTGTTTTTT. Its protein product is CASSGAGDIGIGELFF.